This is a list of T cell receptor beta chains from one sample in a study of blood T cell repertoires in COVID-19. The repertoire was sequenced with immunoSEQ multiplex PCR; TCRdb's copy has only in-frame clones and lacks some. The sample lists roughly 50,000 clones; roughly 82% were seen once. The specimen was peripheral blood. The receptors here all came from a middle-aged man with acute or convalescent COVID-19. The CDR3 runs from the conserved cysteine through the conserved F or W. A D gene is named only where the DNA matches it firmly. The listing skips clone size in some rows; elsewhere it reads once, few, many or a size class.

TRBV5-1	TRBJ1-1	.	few	TGCGCCAGCAGTTCTAGCCTGGGAGGCTCGGAAGCTTTCTTT	CASSSSLGGSEAFF
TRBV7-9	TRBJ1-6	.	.	TGTGCCAGCAGCTTAGACAGAAATAATTCACCCCTCCACTTT	CASSLDRNNSPLHF
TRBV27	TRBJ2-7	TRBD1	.	TGTGCCAGCAGGCAACTGGGACAGTCCTACGAGCAGTACTTC	CASRQLGQSYEQYF
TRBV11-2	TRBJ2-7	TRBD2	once	TGTGCCAGCAGCTTACTAGCGGGGCCCTACGAGCAGTACTTC	CASSLLAGPYEQYF
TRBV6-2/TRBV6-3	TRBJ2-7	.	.	TGTGCCAGCAGTTACAGCGTATCCTACGAGCAGTACTTC	CASSYSVSYEQYF
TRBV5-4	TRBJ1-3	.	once	TGTGCCCTACAGGGTGCTGGAAACACCATATATTTT	CALQGAGNTIYF
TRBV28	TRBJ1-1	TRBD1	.	TGTGCCAGCAGACCTACAGGGGCAGGTTGGAACACTGAAGCTTTCTTT	CASRPTGAGWNTEAFF
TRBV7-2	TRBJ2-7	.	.	TGTGCCAGCAGTCAAACCAGCGGCGGGGGACACTACGAGCAGTACTTC	CASSQTSGGGHYEQYF
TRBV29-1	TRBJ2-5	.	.	TGCAGCGTTGAGGCGGGAGAGACCCAGTACTTC	CSVEAGETQYF
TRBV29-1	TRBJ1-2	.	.	TGCAGCGACACAGGCAACTATGGCTACACCTTC	CSDTGNYGYTF
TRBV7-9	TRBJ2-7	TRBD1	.	TGTGCCAGCAGCCAGCGGACAGGGTTGATCCCCGAGCAGTACTTC	CASSQRTGLIPEQYF
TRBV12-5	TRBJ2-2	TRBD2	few	TGTGCTAGTGGTTTGGAACTAGCGGGGACCGGGGAGCTGTTTTTT	CASGLELAGTGELFF
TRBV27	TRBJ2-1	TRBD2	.	TGTGCCAGCACGGGGGGAAATGAGCAGTTCTTC	CASTGGNEQFF
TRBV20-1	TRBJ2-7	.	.	TGCAGTGCTCGTGGGACCAGGGCCGAGCAGTACTTC	CSARGTRAEQYF
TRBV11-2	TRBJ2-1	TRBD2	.	TGTGCCAGCAGCTTAGCGGGGACTAGAGGCTATGAGCAGTTCTTC	CASSLAGTRGYEQFF
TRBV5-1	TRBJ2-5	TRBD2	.	TGCGCCAGCAGTTCGGGTCAGGGAGGGGAGACCCAGTACTTC	CASSSGQGGETQYF
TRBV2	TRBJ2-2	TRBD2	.	TGTGCCAGCAGCATGAGCGGGGTTGGGGCCGGGGAGCTGTTTTTT	CASSMSGVGAGELFF
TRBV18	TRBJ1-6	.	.	TGTGCCAGCTCACCACCTAGGGGAAATAATTCACCCCTCCACTTT	CASSPPRGNNSPLHF
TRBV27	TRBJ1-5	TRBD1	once	TGTGCCAGCAGAGAACGCCGGGACAGGGGGAATCAGCCCCAGCATTTT	CASRERRDRGNQPQHF
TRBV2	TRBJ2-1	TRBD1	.	TGTGCCAGCATAACTAGGACAGGGAGTTTGAATGAGCAGTTCTTC	CASITRTGSLNEQFF
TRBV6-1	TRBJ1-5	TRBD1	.	TGTGCCAGCAGTGCTAAACAGGGGTCTAACCATCAGCCCCAGCATTTT	CASSAKQGSNHQPQHF
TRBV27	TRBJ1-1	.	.	TGTGCCAGCAGTGGACGGGGACATATGAACACTGAAGCTTTCTTT	CASSGRGHMNTEAFF
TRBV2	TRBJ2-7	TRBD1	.	TGTGCCAGCAGAACAGGGGGCTACGAGCAGTACTTC	CASRTGGYEQYF
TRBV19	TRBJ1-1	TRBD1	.	TGTGCCAGTATCGGGACAGGGACTTCGGGAACCACTGAAGCTTTCTTT	CASIGTGTSGTTEAFF
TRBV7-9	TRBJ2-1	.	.	TGTGCCAGCAGCTTCGGGGAGAACAATGAGCAGTTCTTC	CASSFGENNEQFF
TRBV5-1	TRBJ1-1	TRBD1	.	TGCGCCAGCAAGGGACAGGGATTGGACACTGAAGCTTTCTTT	CASKGQGLDTEAFF
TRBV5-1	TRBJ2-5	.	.	TGCGCCAGCAGCTCAAATACACAATCAGGGGAGACCCAGTACTTC	CASSSNTQSGETQYF
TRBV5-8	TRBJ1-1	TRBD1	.	TGTGCCAGCAGTAACGGACAGGGTGACACTGAAGCTTTCTTT	CASSNGQGDTEAFF
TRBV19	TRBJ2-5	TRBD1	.	TGTGCCAGTAGTATAGTGTACAGGGGTTTTACGGAGACCCAGTACTTC	CASSIVYRGFTETQYF
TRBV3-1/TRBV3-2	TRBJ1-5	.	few	TGTGCCAGCAGCCAAGATCGTCAGGCCAATCAGCCCCAGCATTTT	CASSQDRQANQPQHF
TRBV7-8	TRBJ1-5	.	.	TGTGCCAGCAGCCCGGGGATCAATCAGCCCCAGCATTTT	CASSPGINQPQHF
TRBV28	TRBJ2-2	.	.	TGTGCCAGCAGTCTCCCCTCGAGCGGGGAGCTGTTTTTT	CASSLPSSGELFF
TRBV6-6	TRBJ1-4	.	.	TGTGCCAGCTCGGGGCGGGGGGAGAATGAAAAACTGTTTTTT	CASSGRGENEKLFF
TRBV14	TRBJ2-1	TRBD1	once	TGTGCCAGCAGCCGTTTGGGACAGGGGGCAAGGGAGCAGTTCTTC	CASSRLGQGAREQFF
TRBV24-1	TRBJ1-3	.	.	TGTGCCACCAGTGATTCCGCGACAGGCGGAAACACCATATATTTT	CATSDSATGGNTIYF
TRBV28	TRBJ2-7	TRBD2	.	TGTGCCAGCAGTCATACTAGCGGGGGGGCATCGCGCGAGCAGTACTTC	CASSHTSGGASREQYF
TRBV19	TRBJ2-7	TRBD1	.	TGTGCCAGTAGTATCCGGGGCGGACAGGGGGCGTTGTACGAGCAGTACTTC	CASSIRGGQGALYEQYF
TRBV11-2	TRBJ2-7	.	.	TGTGCCAGCAGCTTAATTCAGGGAACTGTGAGGGAGCAGTACTTC	CASSLIQGTVREQYF
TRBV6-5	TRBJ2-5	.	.	TGTGCCAGCAGTTACGGAGGGTGGGAGACCCAGTACTTC	CASSYGGWETQYF
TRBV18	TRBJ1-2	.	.	TGTGCCAGCTCACCATTGCAGGGGCCTAACTATGGCTACACCTTC	CASSPLQGPNYGYTF
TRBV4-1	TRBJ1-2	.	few	TGCGCCAGCCTAGGGAGCGGCTATGGCTACACCTTC	CASLGSGYGYTF
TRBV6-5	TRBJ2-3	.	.	TGTGCCAGCAGCGAGGGTTATACGCAGTATTTT	CASSEGYTQYF
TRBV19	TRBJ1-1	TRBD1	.	TGTGCCAGTAGTATGGGGACAGGGGGAGACACTGAAGCTTTCTTT	CASSMGTGGDTEAFF
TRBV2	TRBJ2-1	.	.	TGTGCCAGCAGTGTCCTAAGGACAGTCCACAATGAGCAGTTCTTC	CASSVLRTVHNEQFF
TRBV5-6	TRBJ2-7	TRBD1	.	TGTGCCAGCGGTCTCGGGACAGTCCCCGTCGAGCAGTACTTC	CASGLGTVPVEQYF